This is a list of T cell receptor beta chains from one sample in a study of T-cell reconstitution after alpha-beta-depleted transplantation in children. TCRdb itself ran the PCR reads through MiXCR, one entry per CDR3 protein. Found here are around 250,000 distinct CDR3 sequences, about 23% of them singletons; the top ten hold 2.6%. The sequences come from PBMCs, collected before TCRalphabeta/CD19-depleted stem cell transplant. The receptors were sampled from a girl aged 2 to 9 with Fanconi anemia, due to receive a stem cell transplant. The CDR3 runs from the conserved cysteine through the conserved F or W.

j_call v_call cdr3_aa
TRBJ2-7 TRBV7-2 CASSLKVASGSYEQYF
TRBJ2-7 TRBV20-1 CSAYRVYEQYF
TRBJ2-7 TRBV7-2 CAGSVRGAHNSYEQYF
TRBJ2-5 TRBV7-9 CASSLAGLETQYF
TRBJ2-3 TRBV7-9 CASRGFADTDTQYF
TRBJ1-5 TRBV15 CATSNRNQPQHF
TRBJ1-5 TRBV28 CASVDRERNQPQHF
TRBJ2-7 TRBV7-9 CASSVRDRGPEQYF
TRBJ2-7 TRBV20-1 CSASRQGEQYF
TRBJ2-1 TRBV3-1 CASAPGTGVYNEQFF
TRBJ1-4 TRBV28 CASRPKGADENLFF
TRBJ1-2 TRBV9 CASSYTGVYGYTF
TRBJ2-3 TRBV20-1 CSARDRRGGAADTQYF
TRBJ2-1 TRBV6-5 CASSFFYRFPYNEQFF
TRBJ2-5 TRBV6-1 CASGWTSRVKETQYF
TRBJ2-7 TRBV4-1 CASSQGLLAGPYEQYF
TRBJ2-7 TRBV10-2 CASRTPGVLGSYEQYF
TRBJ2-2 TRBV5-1 CASSLGVLGRSGELFF
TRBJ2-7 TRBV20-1 CSASRGGEQYF
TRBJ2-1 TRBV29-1 CSVHSYNEQFF
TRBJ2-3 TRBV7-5 CISVPEATKTSGGLDTQYF
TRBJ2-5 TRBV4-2 CASSQGTAGQSQETQYF
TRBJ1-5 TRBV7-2 CASSLVATEDNQPQHF
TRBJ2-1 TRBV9 CASSGRLATRYYNEQFF
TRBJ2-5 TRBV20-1 CSATPDQETQYF
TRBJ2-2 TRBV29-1 CSYERDYYHATNTGELFF
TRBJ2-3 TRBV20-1 CSAREGRGARTDTQYF
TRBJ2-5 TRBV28 CASNRDREFQETQYF